Listed here are 3 T cell receptor beta chains from one sample, sequenced in a study of cytomegalovirus exposure and HLA in healthy donors. With 60 Vbeta and 13 Jbeta primers, the PCR was carried out. Clones were read by immunoSEQ multiplex PCR, and TCRdb kept only the in-frame ones, dropping some. The table lists 90,000 or so clones, about 79% of them singletons. Material: PBMCs. Source of these receptors: a man aged 50-60 years in good health and CMV-seronegative.

The V and J genes are TRBV9 and TRBJ2-2; D possibly corresponds to TRBD1 (6 bases). Germline-derived CDR1 and CDR2 are SGDLS and YYNGEE. CDR3 length: 15 amino acids. With 5 bases removed from V and 0 bases from J, the gap between germline ends came to 11 bases. CDR3 nucleotides: TGTGCCAGCAGAGAACAGGGCTCGAACACCGGGGAGCTGTTTTTT. Its translation: CASREQGSNTGELFF.

In DNA form, the CDR3 reads TGTGCCAGCAGCTTTCCGATGAGGGATACGCAGTATTTT. It encodes CASSFPMRDTQYF. The chain carries TRBV5-8 and TRBJ2-3; D gene unclear. The CDR3 consists of 13 residues. V lost 2 bases and J 6 bases, leaving 10 bases between the germline ends. Germline values: CDR1 SGHTS, CDR2 YDEGEE.

The gene calls are TRBV28 and TRBJ2-7; the match to TRBD1 covers 8 bases. The CDR3 is 13 residues long. V dropped 7 bases and J dropped 4; count of bases not matched to a gene: 6. Germline CDR1 reads MDHEN; CDR2 reads SYDVKM. The CDR3 bases are TGTGCCAGCAAGGACAGGGAAGGTTACGAGCAGTACTTC. Its translation is CASKDREGYEQYF.